This T cell receptor (beta chain) appears in the sequencing data of a study of cytomegalovirus exposure and HLA in healthy donors. The PCR employed 60 Vbeta primers together with 13 Jbeta primers. Only in-frame clones appear in the TCRdb table, and some are missing; sequencing was by immunoSEQ multiplex PCR. Among 110,000 or so clones listed, over 70% were seen once. CDR3 length: 14 residues. Germline loops: CDR1 LGHNT, CDR2 FRNRAP. Trimming took 6 bases from V and 7 from J, leaving 15 bases between them. Sequencing was done on a sample of PBMCs. The sequence was obtained from a woman in her 40s in good health and CMV-seropositive. The chain employs TRBV12-5 and TRBJ1-4; D perhaps matches TRBD1 (6 bases). The CDR3 DNA follows: TGTGCTAGTGGCCCTGGACAGTTCCTTGAAAAACTGTTTTTT. Its translation is CASGPGQFLEKLFF.